This TCR beta chain was obtained from a study of blood T cell repertoires in COVID-19. Study context: Samples taken during acute and convalescent COVID-19 were collected in the United States, Italy and Spain. PBMCs, B-cell-depleted T cells, or T cells provided the cDNA or gDNA that made up the material.

Germline values: CDR1 SGHNT, CDR2 YENEEA. The CDR3 sequence is 12 residues long. The V and J ends lost 4 bases and 6 bases respectively, with 10 bases between them. Original processing methods: Scientists estimated how many nucleated cells there were by amplifying reference gene primers. This table comes from immunoSEQ multiplex PCR, and its TCRdb copy is limited to in-frame clones, with some not included. V and J calls and clone size are given by that table; D and trimming were obtained from the DNA. Of some 300,000 clones in the sample, 85% to 90% were seen once. Everyone who took part was about 18 to 90 years old, and they came from about two dozen US areas.

Sequenced input: PBMCs or T cells enriched from blood (not recorded which). This chain joins TRBV11-3 and TRBJ2-7, with D possibly TRBD2 on 5 matching bases. This sequence originates from a woman between 18 and 29 years old with acute COVID-19. The DNA of the CDR3 is TGTGCCAGCAGCTCAGCGGAGGTCGAGCAGTACTTC. Amino acid sequence: CASSSAEVEQYF.